Listed here are 26 T cell receptor beta chains from one sample, sequenced in a study of cytomegalovirus exposure and HLA in healthy donors. PCR used 60 Vbeta primers and 13 Jbeta primers. The assay was immunoSEQ multiplex PCR, and TCRdb's table has in-frame clones only and misses some. The profile shows about 150,000 clones, about four fifths of them singletons. The specimen sequenced was PBMCs. Receptor source: a male donor in good health and CMV-seronegative.

This chain links TRBV11-3 with TRBJ2-1; the match to TRBD2 covers 12 bases. The V gene end was trimmed by 5 bases and the J gene end by 8 bases; junction bases not matched to a gene: 10. This CDR3 spans 16 amino acids. Germline V CDR1 and CDR2: SGHNT, YENEEA. In nucleotides, the CDR3 is TGTGCCAGCAGCCAACTAGGGACTAGCGGGTTTGATGAGCAGTTCTTC. Its translation: CASSQLGTSGFDEQFF.

This sequence joins TRBV7-6 and TRBJ1-6; 7 bases match TRBD1. The CDR3 totals 15 residues. The germline CDR1 and CDR2 sequences are SGHVS and FNYEAQ. The trim removed 5 bases at V and 8 bases at J, leaving 9 bases unmatched. The CDR3 here is CASSIGVTGDSPLHF. The CDR3 nucleotides are TGTGCCAGCAGCATCGGGGTCACAGGGGATTCACCCCTCCACTTT.

This chain uses TRBV6-5 with TRBJ2-3, with no clear D. With 0 bases removed from V and 6 bases from J, the gap between germline ends came to 10 bases. This CDR3 is built from 14 residues. Germline V lookup: CDR1 MNHEY, CDR2 SVGAGI. The CDR3 here is CASSYSSGVDTQYF. CDR3 in DNA: TGTGCCAGCAGTTACTCGTCCGGTGTGGATACGCAGTATTTT.

This clone was seen more than once but under ten times. The chain is built from TRBV19 and TRBJ1-1, with D hard to call. V lost 0 bases and J 3 bases, leaving 11 bases between the germline ends. Germline V gene data show CDR1 as LNHDA and CDR2 as SQIVND (reference sequence). The CDR3 contains 15 residues. The CDR3 sequence: CASSIDEDPYTEAFF. For the CDR3, the DNA is TGTGCCAGTAGTATAGATGAGGATCCTTACACTGAAGCTTTCTTT.

This clone showed up just a few times. This chain uses TRBV19 with TRBJ1-1; 9 nucleotides align to TRBD1. Germline lookup yields CDR1 LNHDA and CDR2 SQIVND (reference sequence). The V and J ends lost 7 bases and 6 bases, in that order; junction bases with no gene match: 6. CDR3 length equals 13 residues. CDR3 sequence (DNA): TGTGCCAGTAACGGACAGGGGCGCCCTGAAGCTTTCTTT. Translation gives CASNGQGRPEAFF.

The chain uses TRBV6-4 and TRBJ1-4; 10 nucleotides line up with TRBD1. This CDR3 is 15 amino acids long. Trimming at V came to 6 bases and at J to 3 bases, leaving 4 bases not matched to a gene. Germline-derived CDR1 and CDR2 are MRHNA and SNTAGT. The CDR3 region has the DNA TGTGCCAGCAGCGCCGGGACAGGGGCTAATGAAAAACTGTTTTTT. Protein sequence: CASSAGTGANEKLFF.

In its sample, this clone was seen once. The genes are TRBV6-5 and TRBJ1-5; 9 nucleotides line up with TRBD1. From germline, CDR1 is MNHEY and CDR2 SVGAGI. Unmatched junction bases numbered 5, after V lost 2 bases and J lost 9 bases. There are 14 residues in the CDR3. As DNA, the CDR3 is TGTGCCAGCAGTTACGGCGGACAGGGGATGCCCCAGCATTTT. This sequence encodes CASSYGGQGMPQHF.

This clone occurred a few times. The CDR3: CASSTDRGSTEAFF. In DNA form, the CDR3 reads TGTGCCAGTAGTACGGACAGGGGAAGCACTGAAGCTTTCTTT. The chain links TRBV19 to TRBJ1-1, with 9 positions matching TRBD1. With V trimmed by 4 bases and J by 4 bases, 4 bases remained unmatched. Germline V gene data show CDR1 as LNHDA and CDR2 as SQIVND (reference sequence). This CDR3 has 14 residues.

This chain connects TRBV15 to TRBJ1-2, with D maybe TRBD1 (6 bases). This CDR3 contains 14 residues. The V end lost 3 bases, the J end lost 4 bases, and 12 bases lay between the germline ends. Germline-derived CDR1 and CDR2 are LNHNV and YYDKDF (reference sequence). The CDR3 sequence: CATSRGDTSYGYTF. The CDR3 DNA sequence: TGTGCCACCAGCAGGGGGGACACCTCCTATGGCTACACCTTC.

V usage is TRBV7-2 and J usage is TRBJ2-5; the D gene is possibly TRBD1 (6 bases). V lost 6 bases and J lost 5, with 19 bases in between. Germline CDR1 is SGHTA and CDR2 is FQGNSA. This CDR3 is built from 15 residues. CDR3 loop: CASSGNQGNGETQYF. The CDR3 DNA is TGTGCCAGCAGTGGTAATCAGGGGAACGGTGAGACCCAGTACTTC.

This chain connects TRBV18 to TRBJ2-4, with 7 bases matching TRBD1. V trimming: 4 bases; J trimming: 5 bases; junction bases outside the gene matches: 8. Germline CDR1 KGHSH, CDR2 LQKENI. The CDR3 runs to 15 residues. CDR3 amino acids: CASSLSAGTENIQYF. The CDR3 nucleotides read TGTGCCAGCTCACTATCCGCCGGGACAGAAAACATTCAGTACTTC.

The V call is TRBV7-9, the J call TRBJ2-3; possibly TRBD2 for D (7 bases). The CDR3 is 15 residues long. The germline V and J ends were trimmed by 5 bases and 4 bases, with 16 bases remaining between them. Germline V gene data show CDR1 as SEHNR and CDR2 as FQNEAQ (reference sequence). The chain's CDR3 is CASSTDRGGADTQYF. The CDR3 DNA sequence: TGTGCCAGCAGCACTGATAGGGGGGGGGCAGATACGCAGTATTTT.

This clone came up a few times. The chain joins TRBV19 to TRBJ1-5; D ambiguous. Germline V gene lookup returns CDR1 LNHDA and CDR2 SQIVND (reference sequence). Trimming shortened V by 3 bases and J by 6 bases, and 18 bases separated the two germline ends. The CDR3 is 16 residues long. The CDR3 here is CASSIIWEVGSQPQHF. The CDR3 DNA sequence: TGTGCCAGTAGTATTATCTGGGAAGTAGGGAGTCAGCCCCAGCATTTT.

V usage is TRBV29-1 and J usage is TRBJ2-5; 7 positions agree with TRBD1. Germline CDR1 is SQVTM and CDR2 is ANQGSEA. Losses at the gene ends were 3 bases for V and 5 bases for J; bases not matched to a gene: 6. The CDR3 covers 13 residues. This CDR3 reads CSVDTTGRETQYF. CDR3 coding DNA: TGCAGCGTTGATACGACAGGGCGGGAGACCCAGTACTTC.

The chain has TRBV11-3 and TRBJ2-1, with D maybe TRBD1 (5 bases). The CDR3 has 13 amino acids. V lost 4 bases, J lost 3 bases, and 7 bases lay in between. CDR1 and CDR2 from the germline V gene are SGHNT and YENEEA. CDR3 DNA: TGTGCCAGCAGCTCCAGGGACTACAATGAGCAGTTCTTC. Its translation is CASSSRDYNEQFF.

CDR3: CASSLDRVNSPLHF. Written as DNA, the CDR3 is TGTGCCAGCTCACTGGACAGGGTTAATTCACCCCTCCACTTT. The rearrangement links TRBV18 to TRBJ1-6; 8 bases are a match to TRBD1. The V gene end was trimmed by 4 bases and the J gene end by 6 bases; junction bases not matched to a gene: 2. The CDR3 loop spans 14 amino acids. Per the germline V gene, CDR1 is KGHSH and CDR2 is LQKENI.

The V gene is TRBV6-1, the J gene TRBJ1-2, with D perhaps matching TRBD1 (5 bases). V shed 3 bases and J shed 2 bases, with 16 bases lying between them. This CDR3 is built from 16 residues. Germline V gene lookup returns CDR1 MNHNS and CDR2 SASEGT. The CDR3, as DNA: TGTGCCAGCAGTGATGCTTGGGGGAGGGAGAACTATGGCTACACCTTC. The encoded protein is CASSDAWGRENYGYTF.

The rearrangement joins TRBV7-2 to TRBJ1-1; maybe TRBD1 (6 bases). The CDR3 has 16 residues. Germline V lookup: CDR1 SGHTA, CDR2 FQGNSA. V lost 5 bases and J 5 bases, leaving 21 bases between the germline ends. The CDR3 sequence: CASSDLTSGVRTEAFF. CDR3 sequence (DNA): TGTGCCAGCAGCGATCTGACCTCAGGGGTTAGGACTGAAGCTTTCTTT.

This chain's CDR3 is CASTVGASGGETQYF. As DNA, the CDR3 is TGTGCCAGCACCGTAGGGGCTAGCGGAGGAGAGACCCAGTACTTC. This chain uses TRBV11-2 with TRBJ2-5; the match to TRBD2 covers 7 bases. The CDR3 runs to 15 residues. The germline V gene encodes CDR1 SGHAT and CDR2 FQNNGV. The junction had 12 bases not matched to a gene; V was cut back by 7 bases and J by 4 bases.

The chain carries TRBV6-6 and TRBJ1-5; D remains ambiguous. Trimming stripped 2 bases from V and 7 bases from J, with 15 bases between. The germline V gene has CDR1 MNHNY and CDR2 SVGAGI (reference sequence). The CDR3 consists of 15 residues. Here the CDR3 DNA reads TGTGCCAGCAGTTACCAAAACTGGGGAGGACAGCCCCAGCATTTT. It codes for CASSYQNWGGQPQHF.

This clone was seen a handful of times. The chain is built from TRBV4-3 and TRBJ2-1; maybe TRBD1 (6 bases). This CDR3 has 17 residues. The germline CDR1 and CDR2 sequences are LGHNA and YSLEER. The V end was cut by 1 base, the J end by 0 bases, with 13 bases between. The CDR3 DNA is TGCGCCAGCAGCCAAGTTTACAGGGAAAGCTCCTACAATGAGCAGTTCTTC. Translated, it gives CASSQVYRESSYNEQFF.

The chain links TRBV27 to TRBJ1-4; 7 bases are a match to TRBD1. The CDR3 is 14 residues long. Germline V gene lookup returns CDR1 MNHEY and CDR2 SMNVEV (reference sequence). Trimming took 2 bases from V and 7 from J; bases not matched to a gene: 4. Here the CDR3 reads CASSLQQGGEKLFF. DNA of the CDR3: TGTGCCAGCAGTTTACAGCAGGGGGGTGAAAAACTGTTTTTT.

The rearrangement links TRBV7-2 to TRBJ1-1; D is possibly TRBD1 (6 bases). The CDR3 length is 14 residues. Per the germline V gene, CDR1 is SGHTA and CDR2 is FQGNSA. V was trimmed by 5 bases and J by 3 bases, leaving 13 bases between them. The CDR3 loop reads CASSADSGYTEAFF. The CDR3 nucleotides read TGTGCCAGCAGCGCGGACAGTGGGTACACTGAAGCTTTCTTT.

The V gene is TRBV6-1, the J gene TRBJ1-1; possible D gene TRBD1, 5 bases. The ends were cut back, 11 bases at V and 3 bases at J, with 16 bases in the middle. Germline V gene lookup returns CDR1 MNHNS and CDR2 SASEGT. The CDR3 is made up of 13 amino acids. CDR3 nucleotide sequence: TGTGCCTTCTCCAGGGTTCAGGACACTGAAGCTTTCTTT. This gives the protein CAFSRVQDTEAFF.

This clone has more than one count but fewer than ten. The CDR3 protein is CASSYTGTEKLFF. CDR3 coding DNA: TGTGCCAGCAGTTACACCGGGACAGAAAAACTGTTTTTT. This chain connects TRBV6-5 to TRBJ1-4; weak D call: TRBD1 (6 bases). The ends were cut back, 2 bases at V and 8 bases at J, with 9 bases in the middle. This CDR3 comprises 13 residues. The germline CDR1 and CDR2 sequences are MNHEY and SVGAGI.

V usage is TRBV30 and J usage is TRBJ2-3, with TRBD1 as a possible D gene (5 bases). V was trimmed by 0 bases and J by 9 bases, leaving 10 bases between them. This CDR3 is 12 amino acids long. Germline CDR1 reads GTSNPN; CDR2 reads SVGIG (reference sequence). The CDR3 DNA sequence: TGTGCCTGGAGTGTGCAGGGAAACACGCAGTATTTT. Translation: CAWSVQGNTQYF.